This T cell receptor beta chain came from a study of T cells in Graves' hyperthyroidism and ophthalmopathy. Using RNA transcripts as the source, TCR beta CDR3 regions were amplified. Carried out on the TCR CDR3, a first-round RT-PCR used the HTBI primer set. TCRdb analysed the multiplex PCR reads with MiXCR anew, one entry per CDR3 protein. The table records some 340,000 distinct CDR3 sequences, about an eighth of them present only once. This clonotype was observed many times. The clonotype originates from a woman aged 40 to 50 with Graves' ophthalmopathy. The sequenced sample consisted of blood.

The CDR3 nucleotides read TGTGCCACCAGTGATCCCAGGGACTCGTACCCAGATACGCAGTATTTT. As protein: CATSDPRDSYPDTQYF. This sequence joins TRBV24-1 and TRBJ2-3; TRBD2 might be the D (6 bases). Trimming removed 3 bases from V and 4 bases from J, with 16 bases in between. Looked up from germline, CDR1 is KGHDR and CDR2 is SFDVKD. The CDR3 length is 16 residues.